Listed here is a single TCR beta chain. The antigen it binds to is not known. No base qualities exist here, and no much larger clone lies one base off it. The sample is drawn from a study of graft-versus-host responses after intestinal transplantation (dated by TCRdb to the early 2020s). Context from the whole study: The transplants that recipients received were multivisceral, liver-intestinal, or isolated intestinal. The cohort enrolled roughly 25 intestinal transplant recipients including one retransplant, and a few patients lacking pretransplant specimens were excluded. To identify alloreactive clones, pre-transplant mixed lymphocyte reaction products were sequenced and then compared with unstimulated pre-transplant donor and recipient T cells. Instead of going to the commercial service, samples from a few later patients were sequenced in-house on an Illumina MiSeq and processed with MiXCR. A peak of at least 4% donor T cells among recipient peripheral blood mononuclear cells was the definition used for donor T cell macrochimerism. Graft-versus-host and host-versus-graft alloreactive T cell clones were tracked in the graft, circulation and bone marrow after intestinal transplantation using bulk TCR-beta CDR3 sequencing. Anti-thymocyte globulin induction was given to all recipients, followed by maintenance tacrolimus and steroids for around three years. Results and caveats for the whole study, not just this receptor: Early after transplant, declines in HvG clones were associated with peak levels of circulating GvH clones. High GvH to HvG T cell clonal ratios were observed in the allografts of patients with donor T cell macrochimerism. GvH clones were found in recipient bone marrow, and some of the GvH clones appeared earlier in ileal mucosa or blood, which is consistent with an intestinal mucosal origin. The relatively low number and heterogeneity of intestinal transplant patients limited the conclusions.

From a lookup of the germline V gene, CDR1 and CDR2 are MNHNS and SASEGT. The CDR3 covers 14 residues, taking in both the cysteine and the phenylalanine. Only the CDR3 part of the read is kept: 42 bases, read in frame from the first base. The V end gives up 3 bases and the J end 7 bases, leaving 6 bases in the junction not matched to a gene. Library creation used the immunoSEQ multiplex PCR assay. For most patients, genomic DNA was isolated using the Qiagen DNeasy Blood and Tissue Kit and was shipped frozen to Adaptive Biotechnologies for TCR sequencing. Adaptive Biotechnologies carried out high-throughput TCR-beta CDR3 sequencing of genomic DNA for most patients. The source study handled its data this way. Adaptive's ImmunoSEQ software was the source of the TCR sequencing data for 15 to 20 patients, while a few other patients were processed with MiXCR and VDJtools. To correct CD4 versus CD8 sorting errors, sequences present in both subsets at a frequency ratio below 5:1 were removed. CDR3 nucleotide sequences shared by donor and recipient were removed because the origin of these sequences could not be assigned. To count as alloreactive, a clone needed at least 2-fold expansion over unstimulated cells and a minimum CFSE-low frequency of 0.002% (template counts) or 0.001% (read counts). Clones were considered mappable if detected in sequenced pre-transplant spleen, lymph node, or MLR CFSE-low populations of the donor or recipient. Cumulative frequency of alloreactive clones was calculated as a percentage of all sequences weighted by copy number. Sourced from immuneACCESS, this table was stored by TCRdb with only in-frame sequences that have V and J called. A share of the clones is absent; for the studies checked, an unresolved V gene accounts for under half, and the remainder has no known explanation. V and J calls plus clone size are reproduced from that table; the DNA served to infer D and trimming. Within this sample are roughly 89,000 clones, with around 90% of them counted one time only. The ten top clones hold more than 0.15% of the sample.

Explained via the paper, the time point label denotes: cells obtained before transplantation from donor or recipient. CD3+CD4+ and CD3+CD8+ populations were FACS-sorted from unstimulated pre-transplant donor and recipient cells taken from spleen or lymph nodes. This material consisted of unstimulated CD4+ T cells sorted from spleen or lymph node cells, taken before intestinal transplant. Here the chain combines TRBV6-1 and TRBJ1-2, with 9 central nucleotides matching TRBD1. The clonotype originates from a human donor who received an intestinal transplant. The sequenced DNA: TGTGCCAGCAGTGAGGGGACAGGGAGCCTTGGCTACACCTTC. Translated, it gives CASSEGTGSLGYTF.